This T cell receptor (beta chain) was obtained from a study of cytomegalovirus exposure and HLA in healthy donors. Study context: The Caucasian-associated ancestry cluster contained around four fifths of the roughly 400 genotyped donors. Overall study results and limits: HLA-A and HLA-B allele assignments for most subjects were reportedly predicted accurately using TCR beta sequences. In a later analysis, at a false discovery rate of 0.05, 17,000 or so TCR beta sequences matched HLA alleles.

A note on this clone: Its antigen is unidentified.

This PCR relied on a set of 60 Vbeta primers and 13 Jbeta primers. The method was immunoSEQ multiplex PCR; TCRdb's version includes in-frame clones alone and lacks a portion of them. The sample comprises some 140,000 clones, 70% to 80% of which are singletons, and roughly 6.8% rests with the top ten. The CDR3 covers 16 residues. Material: PBMCs. This TCR was recovered from a man aged 40-49 years in good health and CMV-seropositive. The chain links TRBV21-1 to TRBJ1-4. TRBV21-1 is deemed a pseudogene. The CDR3 bases are TGTGCCAGCAGCCTTGAAAGGACTGAGGGCGGCGAAAAACTGTTTTTT. Translated, it gives CASSLERTEGGEKLFF.